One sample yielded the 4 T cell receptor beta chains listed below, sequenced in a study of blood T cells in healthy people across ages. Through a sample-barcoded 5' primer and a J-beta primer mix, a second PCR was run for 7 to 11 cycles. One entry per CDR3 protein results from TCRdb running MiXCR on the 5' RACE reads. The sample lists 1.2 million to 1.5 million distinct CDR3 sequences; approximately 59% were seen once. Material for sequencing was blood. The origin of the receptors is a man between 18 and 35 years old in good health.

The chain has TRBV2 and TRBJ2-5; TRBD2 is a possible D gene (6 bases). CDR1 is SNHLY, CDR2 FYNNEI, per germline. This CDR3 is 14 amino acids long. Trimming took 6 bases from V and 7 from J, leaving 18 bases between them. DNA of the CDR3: TGTGCCAGCAGAGATATGCGGGGTTTGGGGACCCAGTACTTC. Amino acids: CASRDMRGLGTQYF.

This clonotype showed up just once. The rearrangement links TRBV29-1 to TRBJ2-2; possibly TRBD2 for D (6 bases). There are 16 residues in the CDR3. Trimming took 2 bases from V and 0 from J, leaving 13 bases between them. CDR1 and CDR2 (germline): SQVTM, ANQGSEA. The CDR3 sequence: CSVEKSGESNTGELFF. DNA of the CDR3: TGCAGCGTTGAAAAATCGGGGGAGTCGAACACCGGGGAGCTGTTTTTT.

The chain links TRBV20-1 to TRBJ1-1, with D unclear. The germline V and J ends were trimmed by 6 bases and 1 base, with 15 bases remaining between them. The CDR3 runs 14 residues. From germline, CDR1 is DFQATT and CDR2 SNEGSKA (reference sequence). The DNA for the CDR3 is TGCAGTGCCAGGCACCCCCGGACGAACACTGAAGCTTTCTTT. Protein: CSARHPRTNTEAFF.

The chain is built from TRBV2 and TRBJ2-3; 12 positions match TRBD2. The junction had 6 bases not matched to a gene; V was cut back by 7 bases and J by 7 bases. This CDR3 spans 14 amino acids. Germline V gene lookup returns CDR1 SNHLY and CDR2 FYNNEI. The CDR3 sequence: CASIGLAGLHTQYF. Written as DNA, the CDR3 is TGTGCCAGCATTGGACTAGCGGGGCTTCATACGCAGTATTTT.